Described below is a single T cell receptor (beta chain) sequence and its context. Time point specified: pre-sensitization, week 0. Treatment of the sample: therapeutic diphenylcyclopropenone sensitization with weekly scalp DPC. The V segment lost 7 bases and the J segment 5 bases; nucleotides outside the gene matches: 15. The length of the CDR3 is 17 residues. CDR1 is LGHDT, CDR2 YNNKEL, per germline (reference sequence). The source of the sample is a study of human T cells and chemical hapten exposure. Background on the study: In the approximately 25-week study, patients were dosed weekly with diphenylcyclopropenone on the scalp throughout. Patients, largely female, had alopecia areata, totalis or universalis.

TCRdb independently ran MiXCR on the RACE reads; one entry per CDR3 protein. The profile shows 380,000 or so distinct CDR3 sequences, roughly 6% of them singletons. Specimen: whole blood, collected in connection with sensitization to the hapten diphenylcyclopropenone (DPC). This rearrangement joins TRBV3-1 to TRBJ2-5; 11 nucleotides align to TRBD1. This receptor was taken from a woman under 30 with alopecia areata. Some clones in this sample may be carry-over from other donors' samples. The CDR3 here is CASNPLGTGGPTETQYF. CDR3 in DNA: TGTGCCAGCAACCCCCTGGGGACAGGGGGACCGACGGAGACCCAGTACTTC.